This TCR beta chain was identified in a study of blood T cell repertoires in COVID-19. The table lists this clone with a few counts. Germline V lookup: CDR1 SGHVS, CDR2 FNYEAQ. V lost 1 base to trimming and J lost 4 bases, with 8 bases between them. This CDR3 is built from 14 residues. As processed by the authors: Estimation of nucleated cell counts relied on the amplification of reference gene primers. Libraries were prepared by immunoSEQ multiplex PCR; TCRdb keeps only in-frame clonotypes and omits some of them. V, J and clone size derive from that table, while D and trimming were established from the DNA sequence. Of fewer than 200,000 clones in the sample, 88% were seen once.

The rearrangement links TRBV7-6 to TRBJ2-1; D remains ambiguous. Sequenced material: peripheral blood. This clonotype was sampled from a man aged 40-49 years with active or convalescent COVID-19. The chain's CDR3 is CASSLGLEYNEQFF. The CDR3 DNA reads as TGTGCCAGCAGCTTAGGCCTAGAATACAATGAGCAGTTCTTC.